This T cell receptor beta chain is drawn from a study of blood T cell repertoires in COVID-19. Study overall: The analysed material was cDNA or gDNA that came from T cells, B-cell-depleted T cells, or PBMCs.

Only in-frame clones appear in the TCRdb table, and some are missing; sequencing was by immunoSEQ multiplex PCR. The table has approximately 94,000 clones, approximately 93% seen once. The V end was cut by 4 bases, the J end by 4 bases, with 8 bases between. The germline V gene has CDR1 MNHEY and CDR2 SVGAGI. The CDR3 consists of 13 residues. This chain connects TRBV6-5 to TRBJ1-3, with D possibly TRBD1 on 6 matching bases. The clonotype originates from a man in his forties or fifties with active COVID-19. Specimen: peripheral blood. This CDR3 reads CASSSGEGNTIYF. The CDR3, as DNA: TGTGCCAGCAGTTCAGGGGAAGGAAACACCATATATTTT.